Below, one TCR beta chain is given with its context. These data originate in a study of blood T cell repertoires in COVID-19. Study-wide background: COVID-19 samples from acute and convalescent phases originated in the United States, Italy and Spain.

Germline loops: CDR1 MNHEY, CDR2 SVGAGI. The CDR3 spans 14 residues. V lost 6 bases and J lost 2; bases outside the gene matches: 7. Per the original data handling: Scientists estimated how many nucleated cells there were by amplifying reference gene primers. The repertoire was sequenced with immunoSEQ multiplex PCR; TCRdb's copy has only in-frame clones and lacks some. The V and J calls and clone size are taken from that table; D and trimming were inferred from the DNA. The data hold around 100,000 clones, with over 75% observed a single time. The chain recombines TRBV6-5 with TRBJ2-7; 7 nucleotides align to TRBD1. The sequence was obtained from a human donor in a cohort sampled during active COVID-19. Specimen: peripheral blood. The CDR3: CASRIPGGTYEQYF. Here the CDR3 DNA reads TGTGCCAGCAGAATCCCAGGGGGAACCTACGAGCAGTACTTC.